The 12 T cell receptor beta chains below come from one sample, sequenced in a study of T-cell reconstitution after alpha-beta-depleted transplantation in children (dated by TCRdb to 2015 to 2016). Library creation used PCR. Sequencing relied on an Illumina HiSeq 2500. Molecular barcoding was employed in the preparation of TCR libraries, with unique molecular identifiers being used to normalize TCRbeta repertoire quantification. Clones were called with MiXCR by TCRdb after fastp trimmed the public reads at Q25, and only in-frame beta chains were retained. A single entry per CDR3 protein holds the most common genes and DNA from its merged rows. The sample table records about 640,000 distinct CDR3 sequences; approximately 17% of these occur just once. The top ten clones comprise over 0.95% of the sample. Material: PBMCs from the stem cell graft donor, obtained from the stem cell graft. The receptors shown here come from a human donor who donated a stem cell graft to a child with acute myeloid leukemia.

This clonotype has a handful of counts. The J gene is TRBJ1-4, the V gene TRBV20-1; no clear D gene. The CDR3 length is 15 residues. Trimming took 0 bases from V and 0 from J, leaving 8 bases between them. Germline CDR1 is DFQATT and CDR2 is SNEGSKA (reference sequence). CDR3 sequence reads: CSARDEAATNEKLFF. The CDR3 DNA sequence: TGCAGTGCTAGAGATGAGGCGGCAACTAATGAAAAACTGTTTTTT.

The chain is built from TRBV30 and TRBJ2-7; D gene uncertain. The germline V and J ends were trimmed by 2 bases and 5 bases, with 13 bases remaining between them. This CDR3 spans 13 amino acids. Germline V gene sequence: CDR1 GTSNPN, CDR2 SVGIG (reference sequence). The CDR3 loop is CAWSPSGQNEQYF. CDR3 DNA: TGTGCCTGGAGTCCCTCCGGCCAAAACGAGCAGTACTTC.

This clonotype was seen many times. The junction and the germline gene differ at one end; a read error may be behind it. The chain uses TRBV5-1 and TRBJ1-1, with TRBD1 identical over 9 bases. CDR1 and CDR2 (germline): SGHRS, YFSETQ. CDR3 length: 14 residues. The CDR3 reads CASSLTGGNTEAFF. For the CDR3, the DNA is TGTGCCAGCAGTTTGACAGGGGGTAACACTGAAGCTTTCTTT.

This clonotype has ten or more counts. The chain carries TRBV9 and TRBJ2-1; 9 nucleotides align to TRBD2. Germline CDR1 and CDR2: SGDLS and YYNGEE. CDR3 length: 16 residues. The V gene end was trimmed by 2 bases and the J gene end by 1 base; junction bases not matched to a gene: 4. As DNA, the CDR3 is TGTGCCAGCAGCGTGGCGGGGGGGTCGTCCTACAATGAGCAGTTCTTC. It translates to CASSVAGGSSYNEQFF.

The chain combines TRBV12-3 or TRBV12-4 with TRBJ1-2, with D maybe TRBD1 (5 bases). V was trimmed by 6 bases and J by 4 bases, leaving 15 bases between them. This CDR3 contains 14 residues. CDR3 protein: CASRAGTGGYGYTF. The CDR3 nucleotides read TGTGCCAGCAGGGCTGGGACGGGGGGCTATGGCTACACCTTC.

This clonotype has a handful of counts. This chain joins TRBV20-1 and TRBJ2-1, with TRBD2 identical over 9 bases. Germline CDR1 and CDR2: DFQATT and SNEGSKA (reference sequence). The V and J ends lost 6 bases and 9 bases, in that order; junction bases with no gene match: 15. CDR3 length: 15 amino acids. The CDR3 protein is CSARVPGTSFSEQFF. The CDR3 region has the DNA TGCAGTGCCCGGGTACCCGGGACTAGCTTCAGTGAGCAGTTCTTC.

This clonotype was observed many times. The chain recombines TRBV12-5 with TRBJ1-2; TRBD1 matches at 7 bases. Germline-derived CDR1 and CDR2 are LGHNT and FRNRAP. There are 15 residues in the CDR3. The J segment lost 7 bases and the V segment lost 6 bases, leaving 14 bases of the junction unmatched. The DNA of the CDR3 is TGTGCTAGTGGCCCATCCGACAGGGAAACTAGTGGCTACACCTTC. It translates to CASGPSDRETSGYTF.

This chain links TRBV20-1 with TRBJ2-5; either TRBD1 or TRBD2 may fit D (6 bases each). Deletions cut 1 base from V and 5 bases from J, with 20 bases between. The CDR3 spans 16 residues. Germline V CDR1 and CDR2: DFQATT, SNEGSKA (reference sequence). The CDR3 loop reads CSARVGSRGALETQYF. The CDR3 nucleotides are TGCAGTGCTAGAGTAGGGTCGAGGGGGGCCCTGGAGACCCAGTACTTC.

The V and J genes are TRBV7-8 and TRBJ1-1, with D uncertain. The CDR3 covers 14 residues. Germline-derived CDR1 and CDR2 are SGHVS and FQNEAQ. V lost 2 bases to trimming and J lost 0 bases, with 7 bases between them. CDR3 in amino acids: CASSLSQLNTEAFF. CDR3 nucleotide sequence: TGTGCCAGCAGCTTATCGCAGTTGAACACTGAAGCTTTCTTT.

This chain uses TRBV7-9 with TRBJ1-4, with D perhaps matching TRBD1 (6 bases). The CDR3 runs 14 residues. Trimming cost V 5 bases and J 2 bases, with 9 bases left between them. Germline V lookup: CDR1 SEHNR, CDR2 FQNEAQ (reference sequence). The DNA of the CDR3 is TGTGCCAGCAGCCAGGACAGCACTAATGAAAAACTGTTTTTT. Translation gives CASSQDSTNEKLFF.

The gene calls are TRBV28 and TRBJ1-1; no clear D. Germline CDR1 and CDR2: MDHEN and SYDVKM. This CDR3 has 15 amino acids. V was shortened by 5 bases and J by 4 bases, with 17 bases between the two germline ends. CDR3 protein: CASSSGFRARTEAFF. The CDR3, as DNA: TGTGCCAGCAGTAGCGGCTTTCGGGCCCGCACTGAAGCTTTCTTT.

This clonotype was seen many times. The genes are TRBV29-1 and TRBJ2-6, with 12 bases that match TRBD1. Per germline, CDR1 SQVTM and CDR2 ANQGSEA. The CDR3 loop spans 16 amino acids. The trim removed 8 bases at V and 3 bases at J, leaving 8 bases unmatched. CDR3 sequence: CSITGQGAYGANVLTF. The CDR3 bases are TGCAGCATAACGGGACAGGGGGCTTATGGGGCCAACGTCCTGACTTTC.